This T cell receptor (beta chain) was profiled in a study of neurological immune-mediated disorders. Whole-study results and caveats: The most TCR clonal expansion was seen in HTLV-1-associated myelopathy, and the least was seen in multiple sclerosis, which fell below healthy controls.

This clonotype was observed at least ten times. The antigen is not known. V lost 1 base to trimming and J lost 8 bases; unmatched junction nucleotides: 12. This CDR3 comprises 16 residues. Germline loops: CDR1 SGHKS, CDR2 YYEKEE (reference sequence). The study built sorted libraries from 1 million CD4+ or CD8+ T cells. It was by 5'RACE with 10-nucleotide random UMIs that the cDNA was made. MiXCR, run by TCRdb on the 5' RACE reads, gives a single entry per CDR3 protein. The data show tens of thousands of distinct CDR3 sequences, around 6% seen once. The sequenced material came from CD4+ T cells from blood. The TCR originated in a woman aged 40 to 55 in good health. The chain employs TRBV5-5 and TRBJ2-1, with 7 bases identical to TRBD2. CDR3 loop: CASSLRFERESYEQFF. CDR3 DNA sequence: TGTGCCAGCAGCTTGCGTTTCGAGCGGGAAAGTTATGAGCAGTTCTTC.